This T cell receptor beta chain is from a study of blood T cell repertoires in COVID-19 (dated by TCRdb to the early 2020s). At the level of the whole study: The collaborator samples originated in the United States, Italy and Spain and spanned the acute and convalescent phases of COVID-19. HLA class I and class II types, where available, came from metadata supplied by the sample provider rather than from assay-based typing. The dataset comprised deeply sampled blood TCRbeta repertoires from subjects exposed to, actively infected with, or recovered from COVID-19. The repertoires were made available in a free public database intended to serve as a resource for research on the immune response to SARS-CoV-2. Samples were obtained from the ongoing ImmuneRACE study (first 160 participants) and from roughly 1,300 subjects provided by 6 global collaborators. The prospective study material was composed of cDNA or gDNA derived from T cells, B-cell-depleted T cells, or PBMCs. A de-identified subject ID, COVID-19 status, age in years and sex were almost always included in the sample metadata.

The paper's findings and limits, for the study overall: The amount of clinical and demographic metadata varied by source and participant and was provided uncurated.

Collaborating institutions collected whole blood in K2EDTA tubes following their own protocols. For TCRbeta analysis, collaborators shipped samples in one of three forms: frozen whole blood, isolated PBMCs, or DNA extracted from either of those sample types. The immunoSEQ Assay, a bias-controlled multiplex PCR, was used to amplify TCRbeta CDR3 regions from genomic DNA. As for the authors' bioinformatics: Nucleated cell counts per sample were estimated from amplification of reference gene primers within the assay. Sequence reads were collapsed and filtered to measure the absolute abundance of every unique TCRbeta CDR3 rearrangement. For each sample, productive Simpson clonality was calculated by taking the square root of Simpson's diversity index across productive rearrangements. The clones in this table, taken by TCRdb from immuneACCESS, are in-frame only. Not every clone is retained; where verified, under half of the shortfall comes from an unresolved V gene, and the cause of the rest is unknown. The V and J calls and clone size come from that table; D and trimming were worked out from the DNA. The sample table records about 200,000 clones; roughly 89% of these occur just once. Approximately 0.64% of the sample rests with the top ten.

This clone was seen a single time. The clone's antigen remains unknown. No base-level quality is on record; no much larger clone is a single base apart. CDR1 and CDR2 are read off the germline V gene as MNHEY and SVGEGT. Relative to germline, V is missing 5 bases and J is missing 5 bases, with 12 bases of the junction outside any gene match. From cysteine to phenylalanine, the CDR3 is 16 amino acids long. Only the CDR3 part of the read is kept: 48 bases, read in frame from the first base. The chain is encoded by TRBV6-2 or TRBV6-3 joined to TRBJ1-5, with 7 bases matching TRBD1. The sequence was obtained from a man over 45 with acute or convalescent COVID-19. The specimen sequenced was peripheral blood. This receptor carries the CDR3 CASSHHPDRADQPQHF. The sequenced DNA: TGTGCCAGCAGTCACCACCCCGACAGGGCCGATCAGCCCCAGCATTTT.